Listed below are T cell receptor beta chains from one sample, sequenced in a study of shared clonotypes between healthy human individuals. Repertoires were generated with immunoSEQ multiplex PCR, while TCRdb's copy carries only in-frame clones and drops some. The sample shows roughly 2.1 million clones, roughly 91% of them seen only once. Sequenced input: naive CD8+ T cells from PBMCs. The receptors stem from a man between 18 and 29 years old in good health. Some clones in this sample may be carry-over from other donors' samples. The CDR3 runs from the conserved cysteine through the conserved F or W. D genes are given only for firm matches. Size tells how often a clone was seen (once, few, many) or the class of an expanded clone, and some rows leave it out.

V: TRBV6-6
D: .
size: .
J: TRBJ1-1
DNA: TGTGCCAGCAGTTACAAGGACGCGAACACTGAAGCTTTCTTT
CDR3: CASSYKDANTEAFF

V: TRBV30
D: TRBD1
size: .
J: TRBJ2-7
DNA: TGTGCCTGGAGACCTGGGACAGGGGTCTACGAGCAGTACTTC
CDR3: CAWRPGTGVYEQYF

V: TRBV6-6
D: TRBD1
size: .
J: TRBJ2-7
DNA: TGTGCCAGTAGACAGGGAATAAGCGGAGCCTACGAGCAGTACTTC
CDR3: CASRQGISGAYEQYF

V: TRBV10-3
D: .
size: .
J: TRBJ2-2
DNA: TGTGCCATCAAACCCCAGGGGTTCGCGAACACCGGGGAGCTGTTTTTT
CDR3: CAIKPQGFANTGELFF

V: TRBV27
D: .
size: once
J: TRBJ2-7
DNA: TGTGCCAGCAGGCGGGGAGATTCCTACGAGCAGTACTTC
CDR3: CASRRGDSYEQYF

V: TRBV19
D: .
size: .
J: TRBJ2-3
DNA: TGTGCCAGTAGCAACCCTGCGGACAGATTTCCAGATACGCAGTATTTT
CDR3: CASSNPADRFPDTQYF

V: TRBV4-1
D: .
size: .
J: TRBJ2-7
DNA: TGCGCCAGCAGCCTAGGATTGGAGGCTTCCAGCGAGCAGTACTTC
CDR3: CASSLGLEASSEQYF

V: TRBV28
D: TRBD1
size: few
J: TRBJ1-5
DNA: TGTGCCAGCAGTCTCCGACAGGGGGTTCAGCCCCAGCATTTT
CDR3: CASSLRQGVQPQHF

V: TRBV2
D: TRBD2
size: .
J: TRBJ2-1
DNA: TGTGCCAGCAGTGGTCTCCCTAGCGGATACAATGAGCAGTTCTTC
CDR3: CASSGLPSGYNEQFF

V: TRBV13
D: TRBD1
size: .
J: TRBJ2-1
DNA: TGTGCCAGCAGCTTAATATCCGGGACAGGGGGCAATGAGCAGTTCTTC
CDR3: CASSLISGTGGNEQFF

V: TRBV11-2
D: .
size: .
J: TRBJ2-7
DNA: TGTGCCAGCAGCCCCCGGTCCTCAGACTGGAGATCCTACGAGCAGTACTTC
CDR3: CASSPRSSDWRSYEQYF

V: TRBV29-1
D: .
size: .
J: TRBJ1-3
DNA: TGCAGCGTTGTCATCGTCCCTGGAAACACCATATATTTT
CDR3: CSVVIVPGNTIYF

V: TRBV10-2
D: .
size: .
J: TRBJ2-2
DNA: TGCGCCAGCAGTGCGGTTTGGGGTGGGCGGGAAACGAACACCGGGGAGCTGTTTTTT
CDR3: CASSAVWGGRETNTGELFF

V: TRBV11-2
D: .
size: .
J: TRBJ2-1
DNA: TGTGCCAGCAGCTTAGATCTTCCAGGGGTCGGGCAGTTCTTC
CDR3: CASSLDLPGVGQFF

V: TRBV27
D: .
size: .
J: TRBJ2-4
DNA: TGTGCCAGCACTGGAGGGGGGGTGCAGAACATTCAGTACTTC
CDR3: CASTGGGVQNIQYF

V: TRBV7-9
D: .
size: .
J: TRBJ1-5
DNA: TGTGCCAGCACCCTAGAGGGTTGGCAGCCCCAGCATTTT
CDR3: CASTLEGWQPQHF

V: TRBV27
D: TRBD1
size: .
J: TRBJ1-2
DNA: TGTGCCAGCAGTCGGGGCGACAGGGGTGGCTACACCTTC
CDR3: CASSRGDRGGYTF

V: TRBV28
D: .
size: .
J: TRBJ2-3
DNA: TGTGCCAGCAGTTTGGGGGCAGATACGCAGTATTTT
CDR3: CASSLGADTQYF

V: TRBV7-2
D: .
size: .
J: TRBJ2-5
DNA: TGTGCCAGCAGCTGGGGATTGCTAAGAGGAGAGACCCAGTACTTC
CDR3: CASSWGLLRGETQYF

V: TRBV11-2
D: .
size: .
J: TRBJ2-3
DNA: TGTGCCAGCAGCTTATTTCCAGACCTGTCGGAGGGAACAGATACGCAGTATTTT
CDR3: CASSLFPDLSEGTDTQYF

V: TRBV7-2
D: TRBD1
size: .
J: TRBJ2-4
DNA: TGTGCCAGCAGCTGGGGAACAGGGGGGATGGACATTCAGTACTTC
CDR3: CASSWGTGGMDIQYF

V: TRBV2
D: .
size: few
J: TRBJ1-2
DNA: TGTGCCAGCACAGGGGATTATGGCTACACCTTC
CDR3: CASTGDYGYTF

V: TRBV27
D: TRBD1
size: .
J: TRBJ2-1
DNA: TGTGCCAGCAGTTCCCGGGACAGGGCCTACAATGAGCAGTTCTTC
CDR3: CASSSRDRAYNEQFF

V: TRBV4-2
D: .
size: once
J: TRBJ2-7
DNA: TGTGCCAGCAGCCAAGCACTAGCCCGCTCCTACGAGCAGTACTTC
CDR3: CASSQALARSYEQYF

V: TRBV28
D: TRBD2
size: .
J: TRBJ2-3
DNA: TGTGCCAGCAGTTTAGAGTATCCGGGCTCGGTAGCGGGAAAATATACGCAGTATTTT
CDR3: CASSLEYPGSVAGKYTQYF

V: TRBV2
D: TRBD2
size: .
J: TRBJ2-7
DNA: TGTGCCAGCAGTGAAATGAGGGGACTACCTGCCTACGAGCAGTACTTC
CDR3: CASSEMRGLPAYEQYF

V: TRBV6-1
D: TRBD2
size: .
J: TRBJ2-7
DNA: TGTGCCAGCAGGACGAGCGGGAGAGCTTCCTACGAGCAGTACTTC
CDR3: CASRTSGRASYEQYF

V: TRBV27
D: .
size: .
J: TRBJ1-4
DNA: TGTGCCAGCAGTTTGTGGGGGCCGGGTGAAAAACTGTTTTTT
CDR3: CASSLWGPGEKLFF

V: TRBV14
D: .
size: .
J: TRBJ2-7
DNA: TGTGCCAGCAGCCAAAGGACGGGCTACGAGCAGTACTTC
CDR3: CASSQRTGYEQYF

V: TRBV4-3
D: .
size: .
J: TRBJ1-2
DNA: TGCGCCAGCAGCCAAGACCTAGGGTTCGACGGCAGCGCCGGCTACACCTTC
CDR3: CASSQDLGFDGSAGYTF

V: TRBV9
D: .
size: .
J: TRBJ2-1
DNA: TGTGCCAGCAGCCTTGGCAGTGAGCAGTTCTTC
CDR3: CASSLGSEQFF

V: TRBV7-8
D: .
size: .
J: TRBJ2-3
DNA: TGTGCCAGCAGCGCTCCCGGCAATACGCAGTATTTT
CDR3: CASSAPGNTQYF

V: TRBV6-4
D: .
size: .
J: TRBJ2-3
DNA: TGTGCCAGCAGTGACTCCATAGGTACGCAGTATTTT
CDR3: CASSDSIGTQYF

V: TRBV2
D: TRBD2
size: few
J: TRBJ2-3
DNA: TGTGCCAGCCAACTAGTTCGGGAGGGCCGTGGAGATACGCAGTATTTT
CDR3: CASQLVREGRGDTQYF

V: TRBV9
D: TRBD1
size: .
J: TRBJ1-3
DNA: TGTGCCAGCAGCCTATATACCGGGACAGGGGTCGGAAACACCATATATTTT
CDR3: CASSLYTGTGVGNTIYF

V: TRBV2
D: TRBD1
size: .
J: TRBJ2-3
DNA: TGTGCCAGCAGTTCATACAGGGGTGAGGGCACAGATACGCAGTATTTT
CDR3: CASSSYRGEGTDTQYF

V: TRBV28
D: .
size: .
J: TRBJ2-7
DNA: TGTGCCAGCAGTTTCCCCAGGGAGGATTCGGGCGAGCAGTACTTC
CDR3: CASSFPREDSGEQYF

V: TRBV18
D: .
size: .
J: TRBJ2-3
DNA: TGTGCCAGCTCACCTGACCGCACAGATACGCAGTATTTT
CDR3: CASSPDRTDTQYF

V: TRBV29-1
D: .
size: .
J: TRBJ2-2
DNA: TGCAGCGTCGAAGGCGGTACCGGGGAGCTGTTTTTT
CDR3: CSVEGGTGELFF

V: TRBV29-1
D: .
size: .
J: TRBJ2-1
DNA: TGCAGCGTTGGTCAGGGGAATGAGCAGTTCTTC
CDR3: CSVGQGNEQFF

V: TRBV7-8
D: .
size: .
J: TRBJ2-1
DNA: TGTGCCAGCAGTCTCCCGGGACCCCACCTGTTCTTC
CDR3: CASSLPGPHLFF

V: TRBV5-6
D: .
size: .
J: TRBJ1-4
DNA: TGTGCCAGCAGCTTGGCCAGACAGTATAATGAAAAACTGTTTTTT
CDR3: CASSLARQYNEKLFF

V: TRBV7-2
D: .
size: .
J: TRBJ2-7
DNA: TGTGCCAGCAGCTTTGTACTAGCAGGAAACTACGAGCAGTACTTC
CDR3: CASSFVLAGNYEQYF

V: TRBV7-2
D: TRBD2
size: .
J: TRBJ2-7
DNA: TGTGCCAGCAGCTTAATAGCGGGACCCGCGACCTACGAGCAGTACTTC
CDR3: CASSLIAGPATYEQYF

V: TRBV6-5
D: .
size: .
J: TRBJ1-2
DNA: TGTGCCAGCAGACCGACGGTGGGGAGCTATGGCTACACCTTC
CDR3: CASRPTVGSYGYTF

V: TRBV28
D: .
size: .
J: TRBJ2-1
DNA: TGTGCCAGCAGTTTAGGAAGGATCCCCAATGAGCAGTTCTTC
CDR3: CASSLGRIPNEQFF

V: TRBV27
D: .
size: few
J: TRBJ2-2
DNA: TGTGCCAGCAGTGACCTGAACACCGGGGAGCTGTTTTTT
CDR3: CASSDLNTGELFF